The 26 T cell receptor beta chains presented below share a single source sample, sequenced in a study of metastatic and nonmetastatic thyroid tumors. TCRdb re-called clones from the PCR reads using MiXCR. Here the sample spans approximately 44,000 clones, approximately 28% being singletons. All patients were untreated before thyroid surgery. The sequenced material came from blood. These receptors all come from a male donor with papillary thyroid cancer or a benign thyroid nodule (not recorded which). Some clones in this sample may be carry-over from other donors' samples.

There are many counts of this clone. The CDR3 nucleotides are TGCGCCAGCAGTGAGTTGGGGCGGGAGACCCAGTACTTC. Its protein product is CASSELGRETQYF. This chain connects TRBV10-2 to TRBJ2-5; D is possibly TRBD1 (5 bases). The CDR3 has 13 residues. Germline CDR1 reads WSHSY; CDR2 reads SAAADI. Between the trimmed V and J ends, which lost 1 base and 5 bases, there was a span of 8 bases.

By proportion, this clone is medium-sized. The V gene is TRBV18, the J gene TRBJ1-6; no definite D call. Germline loops: CDR1 KGHSH, CDR2 LQKENI. Between the trimmed V and J ends, which lost 2 bases and 9 bases, there was a span of 5 bases. The CDR3 has 12 amino acids. The CDR3: CASSPAGSPLHF. Here the CDR3 DNA reads TGTGCCAGCTCACCAGCGGGTTCACCCCTCCACTTT.

This clone occurred a few times. The chain couples TRBV6-1 to TRBJ2-1; TRBD2 agrees at 9 bases. CDR3 size: 18 residues. V gave up 2 bases and J gave up 7 bases; unmatched junction bases: 15. Looked up from germline, CDR1 is MNHNS and CDR2 is SASEGT. The CDR3 DNA is TGTGCCAGCAGTGAAAACAGCCTCCGGGCAACTAGCGGGAATGAGCAGTTCTTC. It specifies CASSENSLRATSGNEQFF.

This clone was observed a handful of times. The chain carries TRBV6-1 and TRBJ1-4; perhaps TRBD1 as D (5 bases). The CDR3 loop spans 17 amino acids. Germline V gives CDR1 MNHNS, CDR2 SASEGT. CDR3 sequence reads: CESVFPPRAPPTEKLFF. The CDR3, as DNA: TGTGAAAGCGTTTTCCCCCCCAGGGCACCCCCTACTGAAAAACTGTTTTTT.

The chain is built from TRBV20-1 and TRBJ2-3; D is ambiguous. The CDR3 consists of 14 residues. The V and J ends lost 4 bases and 5 bases respectively, with 16 bases between them. Germline V gene data show CDR1 as DFQATT and CDR2 as SNEGSKA (reference sequence). The CDR3 spells CSAKVAGEKDTQYF. The CDR3 DNA is TGCAGTGCTAAAGTAGCTGGGGAAAAAGATACGCAGTATTTT.

Comments on this clone: The junction differs from germline at one of its ends, possibly a read error. The V and J genes are TRBV18 and TRBJ1-6; maybe TRBD1 (6 bases). The CDR3 totals 15 residues. Germline lookup yields CDR1 KGHSH and CDR2 LQKENI. The CDR3 region has the DNA TGTGCCAGCTCACCTCTGGCAGGGGACAATTCACGCCTCCACTTT. This translates into CASSPLAGDNSRLHF.

This clone was observed many times. The J gene is TRBJ1-5, the V gene TRBV27; 7 bases fit TRBD1. V lost 2 bases to trimming and J lost 7 bases; unmatched junction nucleotides: 5. The CDR3 loop spans 14 amino acids. In germline, CDR1 is MNHEY, CDR2 SMNVEV (reference sequence). CDR3 DNA sequence: TGTGCCAGCAGTTTACTGCCGGGACAGCAGCCCCAGCATTTT. This sequence encodes CASSLLPGQQPQHF.

The genes are TRBV6-2 or TRBV6-3 and TRBJ2-3; possible D gene TRBD2, 6 bases. The CDR3 runs 14 residues. Looked up from germline, CDR1 is MNHEY and CDR2 is SVGEGT. Trimming took off 3 bases at V and 7 bases at J, with 14 bases between the two ends. This CDR3 reads CASSYPGRDYTQYF. The DNA of the CDR3 is TGTGCCAGCAGTTATCCCGGGAGAGACTATACGCAGTATTTT.

With respect to this clone: This is likely a read error, given that the CDR3 carries no conserved phenylalanine or tryptophan at its end. The chain joins TRBV5-6 to TRBJ2-4, with a weak D call TRBD2 (5 bases). In germline, CDR1 is SGHDT, CDR2 YYEEEE. The CDR3 consists of 15 residues. V shed 4 bases and J shed 9 bases, with 20 bases lying between them. The CDR3 sequence is CASSPTPLWSGIQYS. The CDR3 region has the DNA TGTGCCAGCAGCCCGACCCCTCTCTGGAGCGGCATTCAGTACTCC.

This clone is categorized as medium-sized. J is TRBJ1-1 and V is TRBV4-1; no definite D call. Per the germline V gene, CDR1 is MGHRA and CDR2 is YSYEKL. V was trimmed by 2 bases and J by 8 bases, leaving 15 bases between them. The CDR3 is made up of 14 amino acids. CDR3 sequence reads: CASSQPLSQGEAFF. In DNA form, the CDR3 reads TGCGCCAGCAGCCAACCCCTCAGCCAAGGGGAAGCTTTCTTT.

Note on this clone: Its ends do not fully match the called genes, so a read error is possible. The rearrangement uses TRBV20-1 and TRBJ1-5; D call uncertain. The length of the CDR3 is 14 residues. CDR1 is DFQATT, CDR2 SNEGSKA, per germline (reference sequence). CDR3 sequence reads: CSARRAFGNQPQNF. CDR3 bases: TGCAGTGCTAGACGTGCGTTTGGCAATCAGCCCCAGAATTTT.

This clone was detected a few times. The gene calls are TRBV28 and TRBJ2-7; possible D gene TRBD1, 5 bases. The germline CDR1 and CDR2 sequences are MDHEN and SYDVKM. This CDR3 has 14 amino acids. The V and J ends lost 6 bases and 0 bases respectively, with 12 bases between them. CDR3 nucleotide sequence: TGTGCCAGCAGAAGGGGCACGGTCTCCTACGAGCAGTACTTC. Its protein product is CASRRGTVSYEQYF.

In DNA, the CDR3 is TGCGCCAGCAGCCGGGACATCGCCTACGAGCAGTACTTC. Protein product: CASSRDIAYEQYF. The V gene is TRBV5-1, the J gene TRBJ2-7; tentative D call: TRBD1 (6 bases). The CDR3 loop spans 13 amino acids. Trimming shortened V by 4 bases and J by 2 bases, and 10 bases separated the two germline ends. Germline CDR1 is SGHRS and CDR2 is YFSETQ.

The sample holds many counts of this clone. The chain employs TRBV6-1 and TRBJ2-3, with D hard to call. The CDR3 is 15 residues long. Deletions cut 7 bases from V and 4 bases from J, with 18 bases between. The germline V gene encodes CDR1 MNHNS and CDR2 SASEGT. DNA for the CDR3: TGTGCCAGCATCGTATCACTCCCTTTGTCAGATACGCAGTATTTT. Amino acid sequence: CASIVSLPLSDTQYF.

The chain has TRBV3-1 and TRBJ1-1; possibly TRBD1 for D (5 bases). The CDR3 covers 14 residues. The germline CDR1 and CDR2 sequences are LGHDT and YNNKEL (reference sequence). V was shortened by 2 bases and J by 0 bases, with 7 bases between the two germline ends. DNA of the CDR3: TGTGCCAGCAGCCAACGACAGCTGAACACTGAAGCTTTCTTT. Amino acids: CASSQRQLNTEAFF.

This chain connects TRBV11-2 to TRBJ2-7, with 9 bases that match TRBD1. The CDR3 extends over 15 amino acids. Germline V lookup: CDR1 SGHAT, CDR2 FQNNGV. Trimming cost V 5 bases and J 3 bases; bases outside gene matches: 8. This CDR3 is CASSPPGQGLYEQYF. In nucleotides, the CDR3 is TGTGCCAGCAGCCCACCGGGACAGGGTCTCTACGAGCAGTACTTC.

This clone appeared a single time. This chain joins TRBV11-2 and TRBJ2-1, with 9 nucleotides matching TRBD1. Germline V gene sequence: CDR1 SGHAT, CDR2 FQNNGV. Losses at the gene ends were 1 base for V and 4 bases for J; bases not matched to a gene: 5. This CDR3 has 16 amino acids. CDR3: CASSLGGGQGYNEQFF. The CDR3 coding sequence is TGTGCCAGCAGCTTAGGGGGGGGACAGGGTTACAATGAGCAGTTCTTC.

As regards this clone: Likely a read error: the CDR3 ends without its conserved phenylalanine or tryptophan. The gene calls are TRBV11-3 and TRBJ2-5; tentative D call: TRBD2 (7 bases). V shed 5 bases and J shed 7 bases, with 20 bases lying between them. The CDR3 is 15 amino acids. The germline V gene encodes CDR1 SGHNT and CDR2 YENEEA. CDR3 loop: CASSPQQGGGVTQYV. The CDR3 bases are TGTGCCAGCAGCCCACAACAGGGTGGGGGGGTGACCCAGTACGTC.

This chain joins TRBV7-2 and TRBJ1-5; 8 bases are a match to TRBD1. J lost 6 bases, V lost 3 bases, and 4 bases had no gene match. This CDR3 has 14 residues. Germline V gives CDR1 SGHTA, CDR2 FQGNSA. This CDR3 is CASSFDRGGQPQHF. CDR3 bases: TGTGCCAGCAGCTTCGACAGGGGAGGTCAGCCCCAGCATTTT. The full variable domain, rest sourced from reference TRBV7-2 and TRBJ1-5, is GAGVSQSPSNKVTEKGKDVELRCDPISGHTALYWYRQSLGQGLEFLIYFQGNSAPDKSGLPSDRFSAERTGGSVSTLTIQRTQQEDSAVYLCASSFDRGGQPQHFGDGTRLSIL.

This chain connects TRBV15 to TRBJ2-2; D ambiguous. Germline V gives CDR1 LNHNV, CDR2 YYDKDF (reference sequence). The CDR3 is 13 residues long. V lost 5 bases and J 8 bases, leaving 12 bases between the germline ends. The CDR3 DNA follows: TGTGCCACCAGCCCTGCCCCGGCGGGGGAGCTGTTTTTT. Translating it yields CATSPAPAGELFF.

This clone showed up just a few times. This sequence joins TRBV9 and TRBJ2-3; the D is unclear. Looked up from germline, CDR1 is SGDLS and CDR2 is YYNGEE. The CDR3 covers 12 residues. In nucleotides, the CDR3 is TGTGTCATCAGCGTTCACACAGATACGCAGTATTTT. Residues: CVISVHTDTQYF.

By frequency in the sample, this clone is medium-sized. This chain links TRBV6-1 with TRBJ2-1; TRBD2 agrees at 12 bases. The CDR3 runs to 13 residues. V was pared by 6 bases and J by 8 bases, with 2 bases of the junction left unmatched. Germline assignment: CDR1 MNHNS and CDR2 SASEGT. The CDR3 reads CASRRLAGDEQFF. The CDR3 nucleotides are TGTGCCAGCAGAAGACTAGCGGGAGATGAGCAGTTCTTC.

The CDR3 coding sequence is TGTGCCAGCAGTGAAGGGAGTCAGGGCAATCTCGAAGCTTTCTTT. Residues: CASSEGSQGNLEAFF. The V and J genes are TRBV6-1 and TRBJ1-1; D perhaps matches TRBD1 (5 bases). CDR3 length: 15 residues. Germline lookup yields CDR1 MNHNS and CDR2 SASEGT. V lost 1 base and J lost 8, with 17 bases in between.

The sample holds many counts of this clone. This chain uses TRBV7-2 with TRBJ1-1; unclear D gene. This CDR3 has 15 amino acids. Germline V gene lookup returns CDR1 SGHTA and CDR2 FQGNSA. Between the trimmed V and J ends, which lost 5 bases and 6 bases, there was a span of 19 bases. The CDR3 nucleotides are TGTGCCAGCAGCCCCCAGCAGGACGCATTAGCTGAAGCTTTCTTT. The encoded protein is CASSPQQDALAEAFF.

In its sample, this clone was seen many times. This CDR3 is also generated by other DNA sequences in the sample. The chain links TRBV6-1 to TRBJ1-3; perhaps TRBD1 as D (6 bases). V was clipped by 11 bases and J by 4 bases, with 18 bases between them. CDR1 and CDR2 (germline): MNHNS, SASEGT. There are 14 residues in the CDR3. CDR3 DNA sequence: TGTGCCGGCAACGACCAGGGGATAGGAAACACCATATATTTT. Translation: CAGNDQGIGNTIYF.

This clone was seen repeatedly, ten times or more. The chain couples TRBV6-1 to TRBJ2-3; D is unclear. Germline CDR1 MNHNS, CDR2 SASEGT. The V end lost 5 bases, the J end lost 0 bases, and 9 bases lay between the germline ends. There are 14 residues in the CDR3. CDR3 residues: CASSPTLSTDTQYF. For the CDR3, the DNA is TGTGCCAGCAGTCCTACCCTAAGCACAGATACGCAGTATTTT.